In this sample, the clone carrying this T cell receptor beta chain turned up many times. Germline lookup yields CDR1 DFQATT and CDR2 SNEGSKA (reference sequence). The CDR3 length is 13 residues. V gave up 0 bases and J gave up 8 bases, with 13 bases separating them. With 10-nucleotide random UMIs included, cDNA was synthesized by 5'RACE. From the 5' RACE reads, TCRdb called clonotypes with MiXCR, one entry per CDR3 protein. The sample contains 55,000 or so distinct CDR3 sequences, 3% to 4.5% of which appear only once. This sample is drawn from a study of neurological immune-mediated disorders. The sample was CD4+ T cells from blood. The chain employs TRBV20-1 and TRBJ1-2; D not certain. This sequence was found in a woman aged 40 to 50 with multiple sclerosis. The DNA for the CDR3 is TGCAGTGCTAGAGATTCCGGGTATCGAGGCTACACCTTC. This translates into CSARDSGYRGYTF.